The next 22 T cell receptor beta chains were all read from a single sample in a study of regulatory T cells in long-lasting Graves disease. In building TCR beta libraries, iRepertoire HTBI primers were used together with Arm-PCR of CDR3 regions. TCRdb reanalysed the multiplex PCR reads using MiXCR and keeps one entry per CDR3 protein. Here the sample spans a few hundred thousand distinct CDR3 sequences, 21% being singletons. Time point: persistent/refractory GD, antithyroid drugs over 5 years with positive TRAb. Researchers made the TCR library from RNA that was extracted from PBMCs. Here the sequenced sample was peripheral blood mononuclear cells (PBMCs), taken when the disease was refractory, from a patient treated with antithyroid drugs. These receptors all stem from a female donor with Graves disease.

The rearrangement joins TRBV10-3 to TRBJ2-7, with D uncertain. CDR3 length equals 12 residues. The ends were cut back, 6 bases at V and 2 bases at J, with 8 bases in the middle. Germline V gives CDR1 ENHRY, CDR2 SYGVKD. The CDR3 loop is CAISQDAYEQYF. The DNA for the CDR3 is TGTGCCATCAGCCAGGATGCCTACGAGCAGTACTTC.

CDR3 sequence: CASTQGTGKIEQFF. CDR3 nucleotide sequence: TGTGCCAGCACCCAAGGAACAGGGAAGATTGAGCAGTTCTTC. V and J are TRBV28 and TRBJ2-1; D may be TRBD1 (6 bases). The CDR3 has 14 amino acids. Trimming took 7 bases from V and 9 from J, leaving 19 bases between them. Germline CDR1 reads MDHEN; CDR2 reads SYDVKM.

The CDR3 DNA reads TGCAGCGTTGCCAAGGGCGGGGATTCACCCCTCCACTTT. Translated: CSVAKGGDSPLHF. V gene TRBV29-1 combines with J gene TRBJ1-6; D is ambiguous. This CDR3 has 13 amino acids. V was pared by 4 bases and J by 8 bases, with 12 bases between. Germline V gene sequence: CDR1 SQVTM, CDR2 ANQGSEA.

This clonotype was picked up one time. The CDR3 DNA follows: TGTGCCAGCAGTGACTCGAAACTGGGGGAAACCGGGGAGCTGTTTTTT. Its protein product is CASSDSKLGETGELFF. The chain uses TRBV6-4 and TRBJ2-2; the D gene could be TRBD1 or TRBD2 (5 bases each). The CDR3 consists of 16 residues. The germline CDR1 and CDR2 sequences are MRHNA and SNTAGT. Trimming took 0 bases from V and 5 from J, leaving 13 bases between them.

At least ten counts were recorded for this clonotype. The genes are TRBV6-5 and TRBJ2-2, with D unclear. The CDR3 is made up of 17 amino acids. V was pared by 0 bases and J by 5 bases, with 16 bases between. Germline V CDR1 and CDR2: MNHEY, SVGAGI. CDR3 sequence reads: CASSYSGASSSTGELFF. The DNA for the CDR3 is TGTGCCAGCAGTTACTCTGGAGCGTCGTCGTCTACCGGGGAGCTGTTTTTT.

The chain's CDR3 is CSANEGRLAKNIQYF. CDR3 DNA: TGCAGTGCTAACGAGGGGCGCCTAGCCAAAAACATTCAGTACTTC. The chain links TRBV20-1 to TRBJ2-4; D is possibly TRBD1 or TRBD2 (5 bases each). The germline V gene encodes CDR1 DFQATT and CDR2 SNEGSKA (reference sequence). This CDR3 region has 15 residues. Trimming shortened V by 4 bases and J by 0 bases, and 13 bases separated the two germline ends.

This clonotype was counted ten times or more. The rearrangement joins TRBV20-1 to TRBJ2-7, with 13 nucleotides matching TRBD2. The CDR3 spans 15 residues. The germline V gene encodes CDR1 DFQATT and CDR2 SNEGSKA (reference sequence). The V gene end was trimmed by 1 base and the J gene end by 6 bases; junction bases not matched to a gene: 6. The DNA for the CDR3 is TGCAGTGCTAGAGGACTAGCGGGAGGTACTGGCGAGCAGTACTTC. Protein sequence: CSARGLAGGTGEQYF.

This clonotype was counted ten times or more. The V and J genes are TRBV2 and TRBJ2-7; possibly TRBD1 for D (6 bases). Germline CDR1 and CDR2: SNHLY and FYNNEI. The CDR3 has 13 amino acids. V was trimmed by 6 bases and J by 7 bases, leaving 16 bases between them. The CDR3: CASSFGSRGEQYF. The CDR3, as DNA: TGTGCCAGCAGCTTTGGCTCCAGGGGAGAGCAGTACTTC.

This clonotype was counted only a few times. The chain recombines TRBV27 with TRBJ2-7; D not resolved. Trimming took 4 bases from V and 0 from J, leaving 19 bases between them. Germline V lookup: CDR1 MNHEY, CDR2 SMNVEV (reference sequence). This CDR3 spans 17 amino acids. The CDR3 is CASSSAPQVCFSYEQYF. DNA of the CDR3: TGTGCCAGCAGTTCAGCCCCCCAGGTCTGCTTCTCCTACGAGCAGTACTTC.

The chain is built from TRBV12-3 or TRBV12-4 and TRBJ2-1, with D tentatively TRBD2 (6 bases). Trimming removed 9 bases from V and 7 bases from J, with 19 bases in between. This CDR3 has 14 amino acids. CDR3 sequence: CASGGLPPRNEQFF. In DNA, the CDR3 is TGTGCCAGTGGGGGACTCCCACCACGGAATGAGCAGTTCTTC.

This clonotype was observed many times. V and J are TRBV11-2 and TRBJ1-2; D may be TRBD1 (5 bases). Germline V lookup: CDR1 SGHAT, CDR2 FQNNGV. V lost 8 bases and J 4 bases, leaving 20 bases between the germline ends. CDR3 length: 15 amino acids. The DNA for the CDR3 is TGTGCCAGCGACAGCAACCTCCGCGGGGGCTATGGCTACACCTTC. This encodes CASDSNLRGGYGYTF.

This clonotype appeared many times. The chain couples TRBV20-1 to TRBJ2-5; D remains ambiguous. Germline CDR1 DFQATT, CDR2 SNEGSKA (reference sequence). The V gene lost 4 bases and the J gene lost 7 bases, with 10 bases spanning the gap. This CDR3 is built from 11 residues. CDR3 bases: TGCAGTGCTAAGTCGGGTGGGACCCAGTACTTC. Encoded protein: CSAKSGGTQYF.

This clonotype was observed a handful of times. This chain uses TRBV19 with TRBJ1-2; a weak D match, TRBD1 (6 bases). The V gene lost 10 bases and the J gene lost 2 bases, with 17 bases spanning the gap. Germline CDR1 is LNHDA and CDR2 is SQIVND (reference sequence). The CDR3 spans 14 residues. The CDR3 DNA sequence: TGTGCCACCAGTATCGCACAGGGCAACTATGGCTACACCTTC. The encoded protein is CATSIAQGNYGYTF.

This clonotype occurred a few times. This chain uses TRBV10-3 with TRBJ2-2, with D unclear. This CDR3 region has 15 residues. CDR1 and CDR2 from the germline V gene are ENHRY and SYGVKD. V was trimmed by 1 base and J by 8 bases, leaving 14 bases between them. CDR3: CAISELTGRGGELFF. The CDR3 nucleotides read TGTGCCATCAGTGAGTTGACCGGACGAGGAGGGGAGCTGTTTTTT.

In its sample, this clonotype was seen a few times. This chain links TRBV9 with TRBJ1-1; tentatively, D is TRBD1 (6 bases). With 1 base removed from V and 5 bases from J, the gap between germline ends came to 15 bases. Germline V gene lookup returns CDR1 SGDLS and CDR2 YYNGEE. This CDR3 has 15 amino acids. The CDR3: CASSVRRGESTEAFF. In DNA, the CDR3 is TGTGCCAGCAGCGTACGCAGGGGAGAGAGTACTGAAGCTTTCTTT.

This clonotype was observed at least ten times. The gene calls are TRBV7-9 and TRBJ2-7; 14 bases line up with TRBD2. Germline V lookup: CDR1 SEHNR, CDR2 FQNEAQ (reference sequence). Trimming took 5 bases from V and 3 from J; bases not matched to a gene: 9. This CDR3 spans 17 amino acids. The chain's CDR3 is CASSPPGTSGSGYEQYF. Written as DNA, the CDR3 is TGTGCCAGCAGCCCCCCCGGGACTAGCGGGAGTGGCTACGAGCAGTACTTC.

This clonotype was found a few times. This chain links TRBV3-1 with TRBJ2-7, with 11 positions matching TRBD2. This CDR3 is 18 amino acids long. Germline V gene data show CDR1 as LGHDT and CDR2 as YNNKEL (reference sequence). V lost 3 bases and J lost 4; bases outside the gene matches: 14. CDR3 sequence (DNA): TGTGCCAGCAGCCAGTATAGCGGGAGGGAGACGGTCGATTACGAGCAGTACTTC. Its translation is CASSQYSGRETVDYEQYF.

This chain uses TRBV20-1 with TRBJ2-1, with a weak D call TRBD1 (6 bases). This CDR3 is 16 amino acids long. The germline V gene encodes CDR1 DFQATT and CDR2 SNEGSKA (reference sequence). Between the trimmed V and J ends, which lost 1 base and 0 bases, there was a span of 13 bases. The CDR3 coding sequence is TGCAGTGCTAGAGCGGTCGGACAGAGCTCCTACAATGAGCAGTTCTTC. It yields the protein CSARAVGQSSYNEQFF.

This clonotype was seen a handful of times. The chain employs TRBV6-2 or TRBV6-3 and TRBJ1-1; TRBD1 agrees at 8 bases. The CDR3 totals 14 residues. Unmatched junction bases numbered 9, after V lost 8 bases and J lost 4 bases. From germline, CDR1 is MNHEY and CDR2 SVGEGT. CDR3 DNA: TGTGCCAGCGCCGCAGGGGGCTCGGTCACTGAAGCTTTCTTT. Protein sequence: CASAAGGSVTEAFF.

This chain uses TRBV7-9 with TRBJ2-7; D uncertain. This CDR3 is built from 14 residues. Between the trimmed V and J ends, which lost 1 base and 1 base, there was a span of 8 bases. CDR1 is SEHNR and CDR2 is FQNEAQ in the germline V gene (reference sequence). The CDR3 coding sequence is TGTGCCAGCAGCTTAGTTACCGGGTCCTACGAGCAGTACTTC. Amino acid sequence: CASSLVTGSYEQYF.

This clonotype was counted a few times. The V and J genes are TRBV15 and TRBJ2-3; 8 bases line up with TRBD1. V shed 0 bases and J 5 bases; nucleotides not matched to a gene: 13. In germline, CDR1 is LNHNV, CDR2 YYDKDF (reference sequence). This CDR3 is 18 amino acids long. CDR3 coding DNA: TGTGCCACCAGCAGAGACGAATATCTGGACAGGGTGTTAGATACGCAGTATTTT. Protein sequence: CATSRDEYLDRVLDTQYF.

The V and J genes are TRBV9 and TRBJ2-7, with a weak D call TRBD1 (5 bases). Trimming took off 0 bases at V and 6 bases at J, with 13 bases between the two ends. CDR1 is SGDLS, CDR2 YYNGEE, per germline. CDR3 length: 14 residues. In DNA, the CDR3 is TGTGCCAGCAGCGTAGATTGGTCGACAGCCGAGCAGTACTTC. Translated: CASSVDWSTAEQYF.